The rows below give T cell receptor beta chains drawn from one sample of a study of blood T cell repertoires in COVID-19. Sequenced by immunoSEQ multiplex PCR; TCRdb stores in-frame clones only, minus some. Of 150,000 to 200,000 clones listed, roughly 86% are singletons. Sequences were obtained from peripheral blood. Receptors were obtained from an elderly woman with COVID-19, enrolled during active disease. CDR3s include the opening cysteine and the closing phenylalanine or tryptophan. The D gene is left open where the match is weak. Expanded clones are given a class, and other clones once, few, many or no size at all.

TRBV9	TRBD2	NA	TRBJ2-5	CASSSGLAGETQYF	TGTGCCAGCAGCTCAGGACTAGCGGGGGAGACCCAGTACTTC
TRBV4-1	NA	NA	TRBJ1-1	CASSQGSTGEAFF	TGCGCCAGCAGCCAAGGTTCCACAGGAGAGGCTTTCTTT
TRBV2	NA	NA	TRBJ2-2	CASSGEITGELFF	TGTGCCAGCAGTGGAGAAATCACCGGGGAGCTGTTTTTT
TRBV28	NA	NA	TRBJ1-2	CASSRQVTDYGYTF	TGTGCCAGCAGCAGACAGGTAACGGACTATGGCTACACCTTC
TRBV5-4	TRBD2	few	TRBJ2-7	CASSPGGAGASYEQYF	TGTGCCAGCAGCCCCGGTGGAGCGGGGGCGTCCTACGAGCAGTACTTC
TRBV18	TRBD2	NA	TRBJ2-2	CASSPEGLAPGSAGELFF	TGTGCCAGCTCACCGGAGGGACTAGCGCCGGGAAGTGCCGGGGAGCTGTTTTTT
TRBV3-1/TRBV3-2	TRBD1	NA	TRBJ2-5	CASSHPGGLGETQYF	TGTGCCAGCAGCCACCCAGGGGGTTTGGGAGAGACCCAGTACTTC
TRBV9	NA	NA	TRBJ2-7	CASSVEAEAWGYEQYF	TGTGCCAGCAGCGTAGAAGCGGAGGCATGGGGCTACGAGCAGTACTTC
TRBV28	TRBD1	NA	TRBJ1-2	CASSSLGWDRGERNYGYTF	TGTGCCAGCAGTTCTCTGGGGTGGGACAGGGGTGAGCGTAACTATGGCTACACCTTC
TRBV7-2	TRBD1	NA	TRBJ1-2	CAIGSGTAVGYTF	TGTGCCATCGGGTCCGGGACAGCCGTCGGCTACACCTTC
TRBV4-3	NA	once	TRBJ2-7	CASSQETGLSEQYF	TGCGCCAGCAGCCAAGAGACAGGCTTAAGCGAGCAGTACTTC
TRBV6-5	TRBD1	NA	TRBJ2-7	CASRGTGGYEQYF	TGTGCCAGCAGGGGGACAGGGGGGTACGAGCAGTACTTC
TRBV4-3	TRBD1	NA	TRBJ1-4	CASSRQGRVEEKLFF	TGCGCCAGCAGCAGACAGGGTAGAGTTGAGGAAAAACTGTTTTTT
TRBV4-1	NA	NA	TRBJ1-5	CASSQDVAGAHQPQHF	TGCGCCAGCAGCCAAGATGTTGCAGGGGCCCATCAGCCCCAGCATTTT
TRBV11-3	TRBD2	NA	TRBJ2-5	CASSPGTRDKVETQYF	TGTGCCAGCAGTCCCGGGACTAGGGACAAAGTGGAGACCCAGTACTTC
TRBV29-1	TRBD2	once	TRBJ2-7	CSASRGVLREQYF	TGCAGCGCCTCTCGGGGGGTACTTCGCGAGCAGTACTTC
TRBV24-1	TRBD1	NA	TRBJ2-7	CATAPGQGYEQYF	TGTGCCACCGCCCCGGGACAGGGCTACGAGCAGTACTTC
TRBV3-1/TRBV3-2	NA	NA	TRBJ2-7	CASSQGQAEGYEQYF	TGTGCCAGCAGCCAAGGACAGGCTGAAGGCTACGAGCAGTACTTC
TRBV14	NA	NA	TRBJ1-1	CASSRQATKAFF	TGTGCCAGCAGCCGACAGGCGACGAAGGCTTTCTTT
TRBV14	TRBD1	NA	TRBJ2-1	CASSQEIGQGANEQFF	TGTGCCAGCAGCCAAGAAATTGGACAGGGAGCCAATGAGCAGTTCTTC
TRBV21-1	NA	few	TRBJ1-1	CASSTGTGLNTEAFF	TGTGCCAGCAGCACGGGGACAGGGCTGAACACTGAAGCTTTCTTT
TRBV6-6	TRBD1	NA	TRBJ1-2	CASSLDRVDGYTF	TGTGCCAGCAGTCTAGACAGGGTAGATGGCTACACCTTC
TRBV6-1	NA	NA	TRBJ1-3	CASSEAPGLNSGNTIYF	TGTGCCAGCAGTGAAGCGCCGGGACTGAACTCTGGAAACACCATATATTTT
TRBV13	TRBD1	once	TRBJ1-2	CASSLFPGGNGYTF	TGTGCCAGCAGCTTATTCCCAGGGGGCAATGGCTACACCTTC
TRBV4-2	TRBD1	NA	TRBJ2-6	CASSHPGGAGANVLTF	TGTGCCAGCAGCCACCCAGGGGGCGCTGGGGCCAACGTCCTGACTTTC
TRBV20-1	NA	NA	TRBJ2-1	CSASYHNEQFF	TGCAGTGCTAGCTACCACAATGAGCAGTTCTTC
TRBV7-9	TRBD1	NA	TRBJ1-4	CASSAGTGVTNEKLFF	TGTGCCAGCAGCGCCGGGACAGGGGTCACTAATGAAAAACTGTTTTTT
TRBV10-3	TRBD1	once	TRBJ1-6	CAIRTGPNNSPLHF	TGTGCCATCAGGACAGGGCCTAATAATTCACCCCTCCACTTT
TRBV2	TRBD1	NA	TRBJ1-2	CASSGRGAYGYTF	TGTGCCAGCAGTGGCAGGGGGGCCTATGGCTACACCTTC